Sequencing of this T cell receptor (beta chain) was carried out in a study of patients and donors after allogeneic stem cell transplantation. This CDR3 comprises 15 residues. Germline V gives CDR1 SGDLS, CDR2 YYNGEE. The J segment lost 0 bases and the V segment lost 3 bases, leaving 4 bases of the junction unmatched. In this sample, this clonotype turned up a few times. TCRdb re-analysed the RT-PCR reads in MiXCR, keeping a single row per CDR3 protein. The sample includes approximately 140,000 distinct CDR3 sequences, about 36% seen only once; the top ten take roughly 50%. V gene TRBV9 combines with J gene TRBJ2-3; 7 bases fit TRBD1. The origin of this receptor is a human donor who was either an allogeneic HSCT recipient or a stem cell or donor lymphocyte infusion donor (not recorded which). It is not recorded whose cells these are; they may come from a transplant donor. Material: blood, either unsorted or a sorted T cell fraction (not recorded which). The DNA for the CDR3 is TGTGCCAGCAGCGCCACAGGGGCTAGCACAGATACGCAGTATTTT. Residues: CASSATGASTDTQYF.